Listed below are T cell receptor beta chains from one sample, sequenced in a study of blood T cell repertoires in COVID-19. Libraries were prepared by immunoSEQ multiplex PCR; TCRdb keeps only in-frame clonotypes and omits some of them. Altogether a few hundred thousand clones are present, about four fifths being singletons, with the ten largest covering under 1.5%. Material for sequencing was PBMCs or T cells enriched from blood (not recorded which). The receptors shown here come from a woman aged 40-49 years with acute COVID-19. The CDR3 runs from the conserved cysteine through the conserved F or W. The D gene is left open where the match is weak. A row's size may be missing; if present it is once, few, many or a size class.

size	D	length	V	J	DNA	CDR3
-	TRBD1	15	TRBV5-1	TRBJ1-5	TGCGCCAGCAGCTTGACAGGGGGCTTCGGTCAGCCCCAGCATTTT	CASSLTGGFGQPQHF
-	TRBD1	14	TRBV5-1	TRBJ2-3	TGCGCCAGCAGCCAAACAGGGGGCACAGATACGCAGTATTTT	CASSQTGGTDTQYF
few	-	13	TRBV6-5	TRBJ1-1	TGTGCCAGCAGTTGGGGGCAGAACACTGAAGCTTTCTTT	CASSWGQNTEAFF
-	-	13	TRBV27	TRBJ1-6	TGTGCCAGCAGCCGCAGGTGGAATTCACCCCTCCACTTT	CASSRRWNSPLHF
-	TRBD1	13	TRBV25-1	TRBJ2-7	TGTGCCAGCAGTGATAACAGGGGCTACGAGCAGTACTTC	CASSDNRGYEQYF
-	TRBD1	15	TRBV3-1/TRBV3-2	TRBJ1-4	TGTGCCAGCAGCGCTAGACAGGGGGCTGGAGAAAAACTGTTTTTT	CASSARQGAGEKLFF
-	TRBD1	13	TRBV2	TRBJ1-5	TGTGCCAGCAGACGGGACAGGGATCAGCCCCAGCATTTT	CASRRDRDQPQHF
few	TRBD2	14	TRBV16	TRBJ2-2	TGTGCCAGCAGCCCCGGGAGGGACACCGGGGAGCTGTTTTTT	CASSPGRDTGELFF
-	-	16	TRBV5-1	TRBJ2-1	TGCGCCAGCAGCTTGGGGTCCAGGGGTTCCTACAATGAGCAGTTCTTC	CASSLGSRGSYNEQFF
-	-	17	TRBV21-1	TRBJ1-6	TGTGCCAGCAGCAAAGCAGGACAGAGTTACTGCGGAAAGCCCCTCCACTTT	CASSKAGQSYCGKPLHF
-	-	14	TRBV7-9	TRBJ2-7	TGTGCCAGCAGTTTATCGGGACACACCTACGAGCAGTACTTC	CASSLSGHTYEQYF
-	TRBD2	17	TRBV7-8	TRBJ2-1	TGTGCCAGCAGCTTAGAGGTAGGAGCGGGGGTATACAATGAGCAGTTCTTC	CASSLEVGAGVYNEQFF
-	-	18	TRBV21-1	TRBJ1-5	TGTGCCAGCAGCAGTATCTACGGACAGGCGACTCGCAATCAGCCCCAGCATTTT	CASSSIYGQATRNQPQHF
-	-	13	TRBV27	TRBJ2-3	TGTGCCAGCAGTTTGGCGGGCACAGATACGCAGTATTTT	CASSLAGTDTQYF
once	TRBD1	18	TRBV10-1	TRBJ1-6	TGCGCCAGCAGTCTTGTGACCCGAATGACAGGGTATAGTTCACCCCTCCACTTT	CASSLVTRMTGYSSPLHF
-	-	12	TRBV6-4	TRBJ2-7	TGTGCCAGCAGTGACACAGCTAACGAGCAGTACTTC	CASSDTANEQYF
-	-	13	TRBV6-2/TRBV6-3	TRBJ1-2	TGTGCCAGCAGCGAGCCCGTAACCTATGGCTACACCTTC	CASSEPVTYGYTF
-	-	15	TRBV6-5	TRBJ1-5	TGTGCCAGCAGCCCGACAGCGTATAGCAATCAGCCCCAGCATTTT	CASSPTAYSNQPQHF
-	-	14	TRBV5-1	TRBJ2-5	TGCGCCAGCAGCTCGGGACTGTTGCAAGAGACCCAGTACTTC	CASSSGLLQETQYF
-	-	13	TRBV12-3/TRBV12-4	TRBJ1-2	TGTGCCAGCAGTTTAGGGGGGGTCTATGGCTACACCTTC	CASSLGGVYGYTF
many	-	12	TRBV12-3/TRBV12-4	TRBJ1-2	TGTGCCAGCAGTTTACAGGCAGATGGCTACACCTTC	CASSLQADGYTF
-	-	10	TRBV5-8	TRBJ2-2	TGTGCCAGCGCGACCGGGGAGCTGTTTTTT	CASATGELFF
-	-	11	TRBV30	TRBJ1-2	TGTGCCTTGGAGCGGGGGAACGGCTACACCTTC	CALERGNGYTF
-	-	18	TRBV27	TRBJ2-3	TGTGCCACCACTATTTGGGCCCGTGGCGGGTCTAGCACAGATACGCAGTATTTT	CATTIWARGGSSTDTQYF
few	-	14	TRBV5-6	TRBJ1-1	TGTGCCAGCAGCTTGGGGGCCCAGGCCCTTGAAGCTTTCTTT	CASSLGAQALEAFF
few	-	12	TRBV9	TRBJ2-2	TGTGCCAGCACACGGGACACCGGGGAGCTGTTTTTT	CASTRDTGELFF
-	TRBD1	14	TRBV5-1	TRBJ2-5	TGCGCCAGCAGCCCGACAGGGGGCGTGAAGACCCAGTACTTC	CASSPTGGVKTQYF
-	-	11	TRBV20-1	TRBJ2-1	TGCAGTGCTAGGGCCTCTAATGAGCAGTTCTTC	CSARASNEQFF
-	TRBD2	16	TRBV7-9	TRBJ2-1	TGTGCCAGCAGTTCGTCAACTAGCGGGGCATACAATGAGCAGTTCTTC	CASSSSTSGAYNEQFF
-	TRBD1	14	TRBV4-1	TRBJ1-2	TGCGCCAGCAGCCATCCCCGGGACAGCTATGGCTACACCTTC	CASSHPRDSYGYTF
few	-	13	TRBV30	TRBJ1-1	TGTGCCTGGAGCTGGGAGACAACCACTGAAGCTTTCTTT	CAWSWETTTEAFF
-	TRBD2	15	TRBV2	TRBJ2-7	TGTGCCAGCCCTATACTAGCGGAAAGCTCCTACGAGCAGTACTTC	CASPILAESSYEQYF
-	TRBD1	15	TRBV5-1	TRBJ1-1	TGCGCCAGCAGCTTTAGCCCTGGACAGGGTGGCGAAGCTTTCTTT	CASSFSPGQGGEAFF
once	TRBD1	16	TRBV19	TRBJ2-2	TGTGCCAGTAGTATACAGGGGGTGTCGAACACCGGGGAGCTGTTTTTT	CASSIQGVSNTGELFF
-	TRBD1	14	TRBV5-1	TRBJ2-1	TGCGCCAGCAGCCCCACTCAACAGGGGACTGAGCAGTTCTTC	CASSPTQQGTEQFF
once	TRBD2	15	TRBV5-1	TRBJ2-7	TGCGCCAGCAGCTTGGTGCTAGCGGGTATACGGGAGCAGTACTTC	CASSLVLAGIREQYF
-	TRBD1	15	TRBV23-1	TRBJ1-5	TGCGCCAGCACCCACGGGACAGGGCTCAATCAGCCCCAGCATTTT	CASTHGTGLNQPQHF
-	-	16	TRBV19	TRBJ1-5	TGTGCCAGTAGTATAGATCCTCAGGGGCGAAGACAGCCCCAGCATTTT	CASSIDPQGRRQPQHF
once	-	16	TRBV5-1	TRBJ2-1	TGCGCCAGCAGCTTGACCAGGGGCCCGGTTGGGAATGAGCAGTTCTTC	CASSLTRGPVGNEQFF
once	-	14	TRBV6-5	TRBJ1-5	TGTGCCAGCAGTTACTCGGAGAAACGGCAGCCCCAGCATTTT	CASSYSEKRQPQHF
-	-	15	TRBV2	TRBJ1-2	TGTGCCAGCAGTGAAGTCCAGGATTGGCTCTATGGCTACACCTTC	CASSEVQDWLYGYTF
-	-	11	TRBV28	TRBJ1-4	TGTGCCAGCAGTTCACGGGAAAAACTGTTTTTT	CASSSREKLFF
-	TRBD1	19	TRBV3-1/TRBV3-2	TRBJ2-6	TGTGCCAGCAGCCAAGATCTGAGGACAGGGCCCTCTGGGGCCAACGTCCTGACTTTC	CASSQDLRTGPSGANVLTF
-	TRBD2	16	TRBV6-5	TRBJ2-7	TGTGCCAGCAGTTACTCGACCAGCGGGGCCTCCTACGAGCAGTACTTC	CASSYSTSGASYEQYF
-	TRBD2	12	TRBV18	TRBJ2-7	TGTGCCAGCTCGGACGAAACCGGGACTAGGGCCTTC	CASSDETGTRAF
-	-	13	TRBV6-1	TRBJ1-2	TGTGCCAGCAGTGAAGGGGCCGACTATGGCTACACCTTC	CASSEGADYGYTF
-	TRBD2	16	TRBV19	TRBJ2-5	TGTGCCAGTAGTATTAATGTGCTAGCGGGAGCGGAGACCCAGTACTTC	CASSINVLAGAETQYF
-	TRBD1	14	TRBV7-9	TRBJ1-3	TGTGCCAGCAGCGCAGACAGGGCTGGCAACACCATATATTTT	CASSADRAGNTIYF
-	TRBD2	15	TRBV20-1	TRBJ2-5	TGCAGTGCTAGTGCCCCCGGGACTAGCGAAGAGACCCAGTACTTC	CSASAPGTSEETQYF
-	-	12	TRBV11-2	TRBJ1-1	TGTGCCACGCTGATCAACCAGGGGAGAGCTTTCTTT	CATLINQGRAFF
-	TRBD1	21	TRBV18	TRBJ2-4	TGTGCCAGCTCACAAGTCACGGGCCCTTGGCAGGGGGCTCCAGGGGAAAACATTCAGTACTTC	CASSQVTGPWQGAPGENIQYF
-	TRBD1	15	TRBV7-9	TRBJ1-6	TGTGCCAGCAGATCCACCGGGACAGATAATTCACCCCTCCACTTT	CASRSTGTDNSPLHF
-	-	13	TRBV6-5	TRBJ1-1	TGTGCCAGCATTTTTTCGGGGAACACTGAAGCTTTCTTT	CASIFSGNTEAFF
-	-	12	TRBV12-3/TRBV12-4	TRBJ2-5	TGTGCCAGCAGATTCGCGTTGGAGACCCAGTACTTC	CASRFALETQYF
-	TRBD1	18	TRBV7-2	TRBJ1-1	TGTGCCAGCAGCTTATCTTACAGGGGGCGAAGAATGAACACTGAAGCTTTCTTT	CASSLSYRGRRMNTEAFF
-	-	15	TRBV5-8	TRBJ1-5	TGTGCCAGCAGCTTATGGGGCAGGAGCAATCAGCCCCAGCATTTT	CASSLWGRSNQPQHF
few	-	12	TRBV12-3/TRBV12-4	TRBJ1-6	TGTGCCAGCAGTTTGAGCGGAGGCCCCCTCCACTTT	CASSLSGGPLHF
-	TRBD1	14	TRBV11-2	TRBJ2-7	TGTGCCAGCAGATTGACAGGGGATCCCTACGAGCAGTACTTC	CASRLTGDPYEQYF
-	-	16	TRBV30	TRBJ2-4	TGTGCCTGGAGTAAAACAGGGATAGTGGCCAAAAACATTCAGTACTTC	CAWSKTGIVAKNIQYF
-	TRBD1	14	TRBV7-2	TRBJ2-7	TGTGCCAGCAGCTGGGGACAGGGGTTGTACGAGCAGTACTTC	CASSWGQGLYEQYF